The 29 T cell receptor beta chains below come from one sample, sequenced in a study of post-analysis software for immune sequencing data. Antigen specificity for these receptors is unknown. TCR beta libraries were prepared from cDNA with unique molecular identifiers. Via MiXCR, TCRdb re-called the PCR reads, giving one row per CDR3 protein. This sample has 350,000 to 500,000 distinct CDR3 sequences; less than 40% occur once, and the top ten carry around 8%. Regarding the study as a whole: With TRBV5-6, TRBV5-1 and TRBV20-1 included, about 5 TRBV segments were more frequent in patients than in controls.

Sequencing input: blood. Receptor source: a girl aged 2-10 years with multiple sclerosis.

A word on this clonotype: The junction shows a germline mismatch at one end, possibly a read error. V gene TRBV6-1 combines with J gene TRBJ2-2; 7 nucleotides match TRBD2. Germline V gene data show CDR1 as MNHNS and CDR2 as SASEGT. The CDR3 sequence is 18 residues long. This CDR3 reads CASGESWDAGVNTGERFF. The CDR3 DNA follows: TGTGCCAGCGGGGAATCGTGGGATGCGGGAGTAAACACCGGGGAGCGGTTTTTT.

This clonotype showed up just once. A much larger clone differs by one base, so this may be a read error. The V gene is TRBV7-9, the J gene TRBJ2-5, with TRBD2 identical over 10 bases. The CDR3 covers 17 residues. Germline loops: CDR1 SEHNR, CDR2 FQNEAQ (reference sequence). Trimming took 5 bases from V and 5 from J; bases not matched to a gene: 14. The CDR3 nucleotides read TGTGCCAGCAGCCCTGTTCGACGAGCGGGAGGGCGTGAGACCCAGTACTTC. This gives the protein CASSPVRRAGGRETQYF. Looking up the rest from reference TRBV7-9 and TRBJ2-5 gives the full variable domain: DTGVSQNPRHKITKRGQNVTFRCDPISEHNRLYWYRQTLGQGPEFLTYFQNEAQLEKSRLLSDRFSAERPKGSFSTLEIQRTEQGDSAMYLCASSPVRRAGGRETQYFGPGTRLLVL.

This clonotype was picked up a small number of times. The V call is TRBV12-3 or TRBV12-4, the J call TRBJ2-1, with TRBD2 identical over 7 bases. Trimming took 6 bases from V and 6 from J; bases not matched to a gene: 5. The CDR3 has 13 residues. CDR3 residues: CASSTSAGNEQFF. In DNA, the CDR3 is TGTGCCAGCAGCACTAGCGCCGGCAATGAGCAGTTCTTC.

Only a few counts were recorded for this clonotype. The rearrangement uses TRBV5-1 and TRBJ2-1; TRBD1 agrees at 9 bases. The CDR3 has 16 residues. V dropped 4 bases and J dropped 4; count of bases not matched to a gene: 9. CDR1 and CDR2 from the germline V gene are SGHRS and YFSETQ. The DNA for the CDR3 is TGCGCCAGCAGCATGCGTCCGGGACAGGGATACAATGAGCAGTTCTTC. This gives the protein CASSMRPGQGYNEQFF.

This clonotype was detected ten times or more. V is TRBV10-3 and J is TRBJ2-5, with 10 nucleotides matching TRBD1. Unmatched junction bases numbered 6, after V lost 10 bases and J lost 4 bases. The CDR3 loop spans 13 amino acids. Germline V gene lookup returns CDR1 ENHRY and CDR2 SYGVKD. The CDR3 region is CATGTGDRETQYF. Written as DNA, the CDR3 is TGTGCCACCGGGACAGGGGATAGAGAGACCCAGTACTTC.

The rearrangement uses TRBV5-1 and TRBJ1-1; TRBD1 is a possible D gene (5 bases). The germline CDR1 and CDR2 sequences are SGHRS and YFSETQ. The CDR3 length is 16 residues. The V end lost 6 bases, the J end lost 5 bases, and 23 bases lay between the germline ends. The CDR3 bases are TGCGCCAGCAACCCTACCCTTCAGGGAAGGGTAACTGAAGCTTTCTTT. Protein product: CASNPTLQGRVTEAFF.

This clonotype appeared a single time. The gene calls are TRBV2 and TRBJ1-1; 7 bases match TRBD1. Trimming at V came to 8 bases and at J to 7 bases, leaving 7 bases not matched to a gene. CDR3 size: 12 residues. Germline V gene lookup returns CDR1 SNHLY and CDR2 FYNNEI. CDR3 loop: CASLRQGDEAFF. CDR3 sequence (DNA): TGTGCCAGCCTGAGACAGGGCGATGAAGCTTTCTTT.

The chain couples TRBV4-2 to TRBJ1-5; a weak D match, TRBD1 (6 bases). Germline V CDR1 and CDR2: LGHNA, YNFKEQ. The germline V and J ends were trimmed by 5 bases and 10 bases, with 15 bases remaining between them. The CDR3 has 13 amino acids. CDR3 nucleotide sequence: TGTGCCAGCAGCGGTCAAGGAGGGGGACCCCAGCATTTT. It translates to CASSGQGGGPQHF.

V is TRBV27 and J is TRBJ1-2; 10 nucleotides align to TRBD1. V shed 5 bases, J shed 8 bases, and the junction held 11 bases outside the gene matches. The CDR3 runs to 15 residues. CDR1 MNHEY and CDR2 SMNVEV come from the germline V gene (reference sequence). The CDR3 DNA sequence: TGTGCCAGCAGTCTCTCTCCTGGGACAGGGGAAGGCTACACCTTC. It codes for CASSLSPGTGEGYTF.

The chain recombines TRBV5-1 with TRBJ2-7; D is possibly TRBD1 (6 bases). CDR3 length equals 14 residues. Germline CDR1 is SGHRS and CDR2 is YFSETQ. Trimming removed 2 bases at V and 4 bases at J, with 13 bases between. The CDR3 DNA reads as TGCGCCAGCAGCTTCGCAATAGGACAGTACGAGCAGTACTTC. Protein sequence: CASSFAIGQYEQYF.

This clonotype came up a few times. The chain recombines TRBV28 with TRBJ2-1; D might be TRBD2 (5 bases). The germline V gene encodes CDR1 MDHEN and CDR2 SYDVKM. The V and J ends lost 2 bases and 9 bases respectively, with 8 bases between them. This CDR3 spans 12 amino acids. The CDR3 DNA sequence: TGTGCCAGCAGTTTACTAGCAAGTGAGCAGTTCTTC. It codes for CASSLLASEQFF.

The V and J genes are TRBV30 and TRBJ2-4; D is uncertain. Trimming removed 0 bases from V and 8 bases from J, with 5 bases in between. Germline assignment: CDR1 GTSNPN and CDR2 SVGIG (reference sequence). This CDR3 contains 11 residues. CDR3 loop: CAWSVGDIQYF. CDR3 nucleotides: TGTGCCTGGAGTGTGGGTGACATTCAGTACTTC.

This clonotype was recorded a few times. This chain joins TRBV6-5 and TRBJ1-1, with 7 bases fitting TRBD1. This CDR3 is 14 amino acids long. The V gene end was trimmed by 4 bases and the J gene end by 7 bases; junction bases not matched to a gene: 9. CDR1 is MNHEY and CDR2 is SVGAGI in the germline V gene. The CDR3 here is CASSLVPGGVEAFF. In DNA, the CDR3 is TGTGCCAGCAGTTTGGTGCCAGGGGGAGTTGAAGCTTTCTTT.

This clonotype was detected a few times. The chain joins TRBV10-3 to TRBJ2-3; 10 positions match TRBD2. Trimming took 4 bases from V and 1 from J; bases not matched to a gene: 8. The CDR3 loop spans 17 amino acids. The V gene's germline CDR1 is ENHRY and CDR2 SYGVKD. The chain's CDR3 is CAISGNSGGPGTDTQYF. For the CDR3, the DNA is TGTGCCATCAGTGGTAATAGCGGGGGGCCCGGCACAGATACGCAGTATTTT.

This chain links TRBV5-1 with TRBJ2-5; no firm D call. Germline lookup yields CDR1 SGHRS and CDR2 YFSETQ. Trimming pared 3 bases from V and 3 bases from J, leaving 18 bases between. The CDR3 runs 16 residues. CDR3 DNA sequence: TGCGCCAGCAGCTCGAGTCGCGGTCCCCCAGAAGAGACCCAGTACTTC. This translates into CASSSSRGPPEETQYF.

The chain uses TRBV9 and TRBJ1-2; no clear D gene. The CDR3 is 14 residues long. Deletions cut 0 bases from V and 2 bases from J, with 8 bases between. CDR1 and CDR2 from the germline V gene are SGDLS and YYNGEE. CDR3 DNA: TGTGCCAGCAGCGTAGGCTTAGGGAACTATGGCTACACCTTC. This encodes CASSVGLGNYGYTF.

The V gene is TRBV11-3, the J gene TRBJ2-6, with 9 bases lining up with TRBD1. The CDR3 spans 16 residues. The ends lost 5 bases at V and 5 bases at J; junction bases unmatched: 7. The germline V gene encodes CDR1 SGHNT and CDR2 YENEEA. CDR3 protein: CASSPGQGLRANVLTF. The CDR3 DNA reads TGTGCCAGCAGCCCGGGACAGGGTCTCCGGGCCAACGTCCTGACTTTC.

This clonotype has a handful of counts. This chain uses TRBV11-2 with TRBJ2-1, with 9 bases fitting TRBD1. This CDR3 has 16 residues. Germline CDR1 SGHAT, CDR2 FQNNGV. The ends lost 1 base at V and 8 bases at J; junction bases unmatched: 9. CDR3 sequence: CASSLVYGTGPYEQFF. The CDR3 DNA follows: TGTGCCAGCAGCTTAGTATATGGGACAGGGCCATATGAGCAGTTCTTC.

The chain uses TRBV7-3 and TRBJ2-1, with 9 bases matching TRBD2. The junction had 8 bases not matched to a gene; V was cut back by 3 bases and J by 8 bases. The CDR3 runs 15 residues. Germline V gene lookup returns CDR1 SGHTA and CDR2 FQGTGA. CDR3 bases: TGTGCCAGCAGCTTGGGTCGGACTAGCGAGTATGAGCAGTTCTTC. It specifies CASSLGRTSEYEQFF.

V is TRBV20-1 and J is TRBJ2-1, with TRBD2 matching 13 bases. The V segment lost 4 bases and the J segment 2 bases; nucleotides outside the gene matches: 5. The germline gives CDR1 DFQATT, CDR2 SNEGSKA (reference sequence). CDR3 size: 16 residues. CDR3 in DNA: TGCAGTGCTAATGGACTAGCGGGAGTCGCCTACAATGAGCAGTTCTTC. Translation gives CSANGLAGVAYNEQFF.

This clonotype was seen only a few times. The rearrangement uses TRBV27 and TRBJ2-5; D assignment may be TRBD1 or TRBD2 (5 bases each). CDR3 length: 16 residues. Trimming took off 4 bases at V and 1 base at J, with 16 bases between the two ends. The germline V gene encodes CDR1 MNHEY and CDR2 SMNVEV (reference sequence). CDR3 sequence: CASSSYDGDVQETQYF. The CDR3 bases are TGTGCCAGCAGTTCCTACGACGGGGACGTCCAAGAGACCCAGTACTTC.

J is TRBJ2-3 and V is TRBV5-1; 7 bases are a match to TRBD1. The CDR3 totals 16 residues. J gave up 2 bases and V 3 bases, and 9 bases lay outside the gene matches. Germline loops: CDR1 SGHRS, CDR2 YFSETQ. CDR3 residues: CASSSLRDSSTDTQYF. Here the CDR3 DNA reads TGCGCCAGCAGCTCTCTCCGGGACAGTTCCACAGATACGCAGTATTTT.

The chain links TRBV10-3 to TRBJ2-1; D is unclear. Trimming took off 3 bases at V and 8 bases at J, with 8 bases between the two ends. There are 12 residues in the CDR3. Germline V lookup: CDR1 ENHRY, CDR2 SYGVKD. The CDR3 protein is CAISDRSYEQFF. Written as DNA, the CDR3 is TGTGCCATCAGTGACAGGAGCTATGAGCAGTTCTTC.

This clonotype was seen more than once but under ten times. The gene calls are TRBV18 and TRBJ1-1, with no clear D. This CDR3 contains 17 residues. Germline V gene lookup returns CDR1 KGHSH and CDR2 LQKENI. With 2 bases removed from V and 6 bases from J, the gap between germline ends came to 22 bases. CDR3 sequence reads: CASSPRWLARERPEAFF. The DNA for the CDR3 is TGTGCCAGCTCACCAAGATGGCTTGCGAGGGAGCGACCTGAAGCTTTCTTT.

For the CDR3, the DNA is TGCAGTGCTAGAGAACCACCTCTTAACTATGGCTACACCTTC. Protein product: CSAREPPLNYGYTF. The J gene is TRBJ1-2, the V gene TRBV20-1; D remains unclear. The CDR3 contains 14 residues. The V gene's germline CDR1 is DFQATT and CDR2 SNEGSKA (reference sequence). V gave up 0 bases and J gave up 1 base, with 9 bases separating them.

DNA for the CDR3: TGTGCCAGCAGCCGGGACTACGACCAAGAGACCCAGTACTTC. Translation gives CASSRDYDQETQYF. This chain connects TRBV5-6 to TRBJ2-5; TRBD2 matches 7 bases. V lost 4 bases, J lost 0 bases, and 3 bases stayed unmatched. Germline CDR1 reads SGHDT; CDR2 reads YYEEEE. The CDR3 extends over 14 amino acids.

The table lists this clonotype with a few counts. A much larger clone differs by one base, so this may be a read error. CDR3 region: CASSWGNYGYTF. CDR3 DNA: TGTGCCAGCAGTTGGGGGAACTATGGCTACACCTTC. The V and J genes are TRBV25-1 and TRBJ1-2; D possibly corresponds to TRBD1 (5 bases). From germline, CDR1 is MGHDK and CDR2 SYGVNS. The CDR3 sequence is 12 residues long. Trimming took off 5 bases at V and 2 bases at J, with 6 bases between the two ends.

J is TRBJ2-5 and V is TRBV7-2; D perhaps matches TRBD1 (5 bases). Germline assignment: CDR1 SGHTA and CDR2 FQGNSA. Trimming took off 4 bases at V and 3 bases at J, with 18 bases between the two ends. The CDR3 is made up of 16 amino acids. The chain's CDR3 is CASSSQGTARKETQYF. The CDR3 DNA follows: TGTGCCAGCAGCTCCCAGGGTACAGCAAGAAAAGAGACCCAGTACTTC.

This clonotype has more than one count but fewer than ten. An end of the junction does not agree with germline; a read error may underlie this. CDR3 DNA sequence: TGTGCTAGCAGTTCGACAGGGAGGGCCGCGCAGTACTTC. It specifies CASSSTGRAAQYF. The rearrangement joins TRBV12-3 or TRBV12-4 to TRBJ2-7; tentatively, D is TRBD1 or TRBD2 (7 bases each). The CDR3 runs 13 residues.